This passage covers 19 T cell receptor beta chains from one sample sequenced in a study of blood T cell repertoires in COVID-19. Method: immunoSEQ multiplex PCR; TCRdb's copy keeps in-frame clones and lacks some. The profile shows roughly 200,000 clones, approximately 86% of them singletons. Sequencing was done on a sample of PBMCs or T cells enriched from blood (not recorded which). The receptors shown here come from a woman aged 25-40 years who had recovered from COVID-19.

This chain uses TRBV4-3 with TRBJ1-6; D not certain. With 1 base removed from V and 8 bases from J, the gap between germline ends came to 6 bases. Per the germline V gene, CDR1 is LGHNA and CDR2 is YSLEER. CDR3 length equals 13 residues. The CDR3 region has the DNA TGCGCCAGCAGCCAAGGGGCGCATTCACCCCTCCACTTT. Protein product: CASSQGAHSPLHF.

V gene TRBV10-2 combines with J gene TRBJ2-7; 7 nucleotides line up with TRBD1. Germline trimming cut 10 bases from V and 4 bases from J; bases unmatched to any gene: 13. The germline V gene encodes CDR1 WSHSY and CDR2 SAAADI. This CDR3 has 14 residues. In DNA, the CDR3 is TGCGCCACACATACCGGGACAGAGCCATACGAGCAGTACTTC. Amino acids: CATHTGTEPYEQYF.

CDR3 DNA: TGTGCCAGCAGTTCGACAATTAACTATGGCTACACCTTC. It encodes CASSSTINYGYTF. The J gene is TRBJ1-2, the V gene TRBV6-5; D is unclear. Germline-derived CDR1 and CDR2 are MNHEY and SVGAGI. This CDR3 region has 13 residues. V gave up 4 bases and J gave up 1 base, with 7 bases separating them.

The rearrangement uses TRBV5-1 and TRBJ2-1, with D possibly matching TRBD2 (6 bases). CDR3 length equals 14 residues. The V and J ends lost 4 bases and 4 bases respectively, with 12 bases between them. The V gene's germline CDR1 is SGHRS and CDR2 YFSETQ. CDR3 DNA: TGCGCCAGCAGCCATGCGAGCGGGTACAATGAGCAGTTCTTC. Protein sequence: CASSHASGYNEQFF.

CDR3 region: CASSLALGGSQPQHF. CDR3 DNA: TGTGCCAGCAGCTTGGCCTTAGGGGGCAGTCAGCCCCAGCATTTT. The chain recombines TRBV5-6 with TRBJ1-5; 7 bases are a match to TRBD1. This CDR3 has 15 amino acids. J gave up 6 bases and V 0 bases, and 6 bases lay outside the gene matches. Per germline, CDR1 SGHDT and CDR2 YYEEEE. Variable domain in full (rest from reference TRBV5-6 and TRBJ1-5): DAGVTQSPTHLIKTRGQQVTLRCSPKSGHDTVSWYQQALGQGPQFIFQYYEEEERQRGNFPDRFSGHQFPNYSSELNVNALLLGDSALYLCASSLALGGSQPQHFGDGTRLSIL.

The chain employs TRBV5-4 and TRBJ2-3; D is perhaps TRBD1 (5 bases). Germline CDR1 SGHNT, CDR2 YYREEE (reference sequence). CDR3 length: 17 amino acids. Trimming shortened V by 4 bases and J by 0 bases, and 18 bases separated the two germline ends. In DNA, the CDR3 is TGTGCCAGCAGCACCCCAACACAGGCCTCTAGCACAGATACGCAGTATTTT. Protein sequence: CASSTPTQASSTDTQYF.

The rearrangement joins TRBV27 to TRBJ2-3; TRBD2 might be the D (5 bases). The CDR3 runs 16 residues. V dropped 4 bases and J dropped 4 bases, with 18 bases sitting between them. Germline loops: CDR1 MNHEY, CDR2 SMNVEV (reference sequence). For the CDR3, the DNA is TGTGCCAGCAGTTCACTGACTACGACTCACTCAGATACGCAGTATTTT. Translated, it gives CASSSLTTTHSDTQYF.

This chain links TRBV19 with TRBJ1-2; 10 nucleotides line up with TRBD1. CDR3 size: 14 residues. The trim removed 4 bases at V and 5 bases at J, leaving 4 bases unmatched. CDR1 and CDR2 (germline): LNHDA, SQIVND (reference sequence). CDR3 sequence reads: CASSTGTGAYGYTF. For the CDR3, the DNA is TGTGCCAGTAGTACCGGGACAGGGGCATATGGCTACACCTTC. Combining the CDR3 with reference TRBV19 and TRBJ1-2 gives the whole variable domain DGGITQSPKYLFRKEGQNVTLSCEQNLNHDAMYWYRQDPGQGLRLIYYSQIVNDFQKGDIAEGYSVSREKKESFPLTVTSAQKNPTAFYLCASSTGTGAYGYTFGSGTRLTVV.

The V gene is TRBV29-1, the J gene TRBJ1-1; D remains unclear. Per the germline V gene, CDR1 is SQVTM and CDR2 is ANQGSEA. The CDR3 is made up of 13 amino acids. Trimming pared 0 bases from V and 7 bases from J, leaving 12 bases between. The CDR3 protein is CSVEEGSTVEAFF. The CDR3 DNA is TGCAGCGTTGAAGAGGGTAGTACAGTTGAAGCTTTCTTT.

This clone appeared a few times. The V gene is TRBV6-5, the J gene TRBJ1-1, with D unclear. Germline V gives CDR1 MNHEY, CDR2 SVGAGI. CDR3 length equals 14 residues. V was trimmed by 2 bases and J by 7 bases, leaving 14 bases between them. The CDR3 here is CASSYQWAQNEAFF. The CDR3 region has the DNA TGTGCCAGCAGTTACCAGTGGGCGCAGAATGAAGCTTTCTTT.

The chain links TRBV30 to TRBJ1-5; 9 bases match TRBD1. The J segment lost 9 bases and the V segment lost 8 bases, leaving 14 bases of the junction unmatched. The germline gives CDR1 GTSNPN, CDR2 SVGIG (reference sequence). The CDR3 runs to 14 residues. The CDR3 bases are TGTGCCGGGGGGACAGGGCAAGTCGTGGGGCCCCAGCATTTT. Translation: CAGGTGQVVGPQHF. Full variable domain (missing parts from reference TRBV30 and TRBJ1-5): SQTIHQWPATLVQPVGSPLSLECTVEGTSNPNLYWYRQAAGRGLQLLFYSVGIGQISSEVPQNLSASRPQDRQFILSSKKLLLSDSGFYLCAGGTGQVVGPQHFGDGTRLSIL.

As to this clone: Compared with germline, one end of the junction differs, possibly owing to a read error. V gene TRBV6-2 or TRBV6-3 combines with J gene TRBJ2-7; the D is unclear. The CDR3 contains 11 residues. Germline CDR1 and CDR2: MNHEY and SVGEGT. The CDR3 spells CASSYSSEQYF. In DNA, the CDR3 is TGTGCCAGCAGTTACTCCTCCGAGCAGTACTTC.

The chain carries TRBV7-2 and TRBJ1-5; D gene ambiguous. CDR1 and CDR2 (germline): SGHTA, FQGNSA. The CDR3 loop spans 15 amino acids. Trimming cost V 4 bases and J 5 bases, with 15 bases left between them. CDR3 nucleotide sequence: TGTGCCAGCAGCTCCGCCGAAACAGCCTATCAGCCCCAGCATTTT. Its translation is CASSSAETAYQPQHF.

This chain links TRBV19 with TRBJ2-5; D is ambiguous. Germline V CDR1 and CDR2: LNHDA, SQIVND (reference sequence). The V end lost 2 bases, the J end lost 1 base, and 8 bases lay between the germline ends. The CDR3 is made up of 14 amino acids. In DNA, the CDR3 is TGTGCCAGTAGTATATTTCAGTCCCAAGAGACCCAGTACTTC. It codes for CASSIFQSQETQYF.

V and J are TRBV7-8 and TRBJ1-4; 8 bases are a match to TRBD1. CDR1 is SGHVS and CDR2 is FQNEAQ in the germline V gene. J gave up 6 bases and V 1 base, and 1 base lay outside the gene matches. This CDR3 comprises 14 residues. The CDR3 loop is CASSLGTGYEKLFF. As DNA, the CDR3 is TGTGCCAGCAGCTTAGGGACAGGGTATGAAAAACTGTTTTTT.

The gene calls are TRBV3-1 (or the pseudogene TRBV3-2) and TRBJ1-6, with 10 bases matching TRBD1. Germline CDR1 LGHDT, CDR2 YNNKEL (reference sequence). The ends lost 2 bases at V and 6 bases at J; junction bases unmatched: 7. The CDR3 runs to 17 residues. CDR3 in amino acids: CASSQSGTGASNSPLHF. Written as DNA, the CDR3 is TGTGCCAGCAGCCAAAGCGGGACAGGGGCGTCTAATTCACCCCTCCACTTT.

The sample holds one count of this clone. Relative to the germline gene, one junction end is altered; a read error may explain this. The chain is built from TRBV4-3 and TRBJ1-2; D remains ambiguous. This CDR3 region has 14 residues. The V gene's germline CDR1 is LGHNA and CDR2 YSLEER. CDR3 amino acids: CASSQDWADYGYTF. The CDR3 DNA reads as TGCGCCAGCAGCCAAGATTGGGCGGACTATGGCTACACCTTT.

The chain links TRBV27 to TRBJ1-5; possible D gene TRBD1, 6 bases. The CDR3 loop spans 14 amino acids. Germline CDR1 MNHEY, CDR2 SMNVEV (reference sequence). Trimming took 0 bases from V and 7 from J, leaving 10 bases between them. The CDR3 loop is CASSLSTDRQPQHF. For the CDR3, the DNA is TGTGCCAGCAGTTTATCCACAGACAGGCAGCCCCAGCATTTT.

Points on this clone: Other DNA sequences in the same sample also yield this CDR3. The V gene is TRBV6-5, the J gene TRBJ1-2, with 12 bases aligning to TRBD1. The CDR3 is 14 residues long. The V gene's germline CDR1 is MNHEY and CDR2 SVGAGI. V lost 6 bases, J lost 3 bases, and 2 bases stayed unmatched. In nucleotides, the CDR3 is TGTGCCAGCAGGGGACAGGGGGCAGACTATGGCTACACCTTC. It specifies CASRGQGADYGYTF.